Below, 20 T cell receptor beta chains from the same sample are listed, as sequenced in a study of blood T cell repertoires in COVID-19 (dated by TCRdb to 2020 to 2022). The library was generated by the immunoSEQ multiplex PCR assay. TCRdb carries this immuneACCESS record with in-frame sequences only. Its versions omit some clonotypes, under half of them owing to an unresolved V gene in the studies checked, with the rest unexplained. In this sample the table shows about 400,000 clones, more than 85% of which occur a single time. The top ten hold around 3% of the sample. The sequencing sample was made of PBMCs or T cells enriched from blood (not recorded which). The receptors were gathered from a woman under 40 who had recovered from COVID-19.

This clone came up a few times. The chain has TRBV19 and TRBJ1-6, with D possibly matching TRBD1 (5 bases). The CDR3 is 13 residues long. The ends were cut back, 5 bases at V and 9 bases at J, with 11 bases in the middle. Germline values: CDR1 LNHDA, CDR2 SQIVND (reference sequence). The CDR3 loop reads CASSGRGFSPLHF. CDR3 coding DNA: TGTGCCAGTAGTGGTAGGGGCTTTTCACCCCTCCACTTT.

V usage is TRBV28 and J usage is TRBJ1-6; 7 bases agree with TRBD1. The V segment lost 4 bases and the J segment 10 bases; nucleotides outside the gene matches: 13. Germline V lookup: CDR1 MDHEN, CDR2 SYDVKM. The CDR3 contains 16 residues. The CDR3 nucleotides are TGTGCCAGCAGTTCCAATACCGGGACAGCTCTCTCACCCCTCCACTTT. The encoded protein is CASSSNTGTALSPLHF. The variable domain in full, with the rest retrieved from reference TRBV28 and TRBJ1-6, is DVKVTQSSRYLVKRTGEKVFLECVQDMDHENMFWYRQDPGLGLRLIYFSYDVKMKEKGDIPEGYSVSREKKERFSLILESASTNQTSMYLCASSSNTGTALSPLHFGNGTRLTVT.

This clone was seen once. The CDR3 loop reads CSASKASSGNQPQHF. Here the CDR3 DNA reads TGCAGTGCTAGTAAGGCCAGTAGCGGCAATCAGCCCCAGCATTTT. The V gene is TRBV20-1, the J gene TRBJ1-5; D unresolved. Per the germline V gene, CDR1 is DFQATT and CDR2 is SNEGSKA (reference sequence). CDR3 length: 15 amino acids. V gave up 3 bases and J gave up 2 bases, with 14 bases separating them.

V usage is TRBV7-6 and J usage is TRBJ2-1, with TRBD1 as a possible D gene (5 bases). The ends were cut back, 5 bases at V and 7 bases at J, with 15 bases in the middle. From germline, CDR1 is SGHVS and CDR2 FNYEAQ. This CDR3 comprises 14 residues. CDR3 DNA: TGTGCCAGCAGCCCAAGTCAGGGTAAGAATGAGCAGTTCTTC. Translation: CASSPSQGKNEQFF.

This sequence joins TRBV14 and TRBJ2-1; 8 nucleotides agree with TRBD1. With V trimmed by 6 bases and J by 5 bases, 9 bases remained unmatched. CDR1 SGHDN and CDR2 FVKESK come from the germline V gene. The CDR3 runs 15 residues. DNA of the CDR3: TGTGCCAGCAGTGGCAGGGGGCATGACAACAATGAGCAGTTCTTC. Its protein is CASSGRGHDNNEQFF.

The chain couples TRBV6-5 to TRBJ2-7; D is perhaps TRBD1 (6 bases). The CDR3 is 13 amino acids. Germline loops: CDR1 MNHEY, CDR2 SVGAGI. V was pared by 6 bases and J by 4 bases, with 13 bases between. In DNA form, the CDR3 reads TGTGCCAGCAGAGCCAGGGGCTCGTACGAGCAGTACTTC. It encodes CASRARGSYEQYF.

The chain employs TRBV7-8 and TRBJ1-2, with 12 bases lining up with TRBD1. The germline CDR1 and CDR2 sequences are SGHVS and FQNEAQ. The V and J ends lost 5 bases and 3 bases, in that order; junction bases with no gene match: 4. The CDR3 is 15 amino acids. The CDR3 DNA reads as TGTGCCAGCAGCCTGGGGACAGGGGGCGACTATGGCTACACCTTC. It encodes CASSLGTGGDYGYTF.

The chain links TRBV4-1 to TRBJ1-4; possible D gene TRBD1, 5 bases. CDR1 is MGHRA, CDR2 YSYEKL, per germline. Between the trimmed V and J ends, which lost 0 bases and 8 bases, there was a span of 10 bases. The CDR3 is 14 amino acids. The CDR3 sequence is CASSQENRGEKLFF. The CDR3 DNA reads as TGCGCCAGCAGCCAAGAAAACCGGGGGGAAAAACTGTTTTTT.

The CDR3 spells CASRSGANYNSPLHF. CDR3 sequence (DNA): TGTGCCAGCAGATCAGGGGCGAACTATAATTCACCCCTCCACTTT. The chain joins TRBV7-9 to TRBJ1-6; a possible D gene is TRBD1 (6 bases). V was pared by 6 bases and J by 3 bases, with 12 bases between. Germline-derived CDR1 and CDR2 are SEHNR and FQNEAQ (reference sequence). The CDR3 runs 15 residues.

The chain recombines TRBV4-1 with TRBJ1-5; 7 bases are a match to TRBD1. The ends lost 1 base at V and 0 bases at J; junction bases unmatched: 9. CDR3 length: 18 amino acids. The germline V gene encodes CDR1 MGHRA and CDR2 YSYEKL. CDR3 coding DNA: TGCGCCAGCAGCCAAGGGACAGGAGAACTGTATAGCAATCAGCCCCAGCATTTT. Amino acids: CASSQGTGELYSNQPQHF.

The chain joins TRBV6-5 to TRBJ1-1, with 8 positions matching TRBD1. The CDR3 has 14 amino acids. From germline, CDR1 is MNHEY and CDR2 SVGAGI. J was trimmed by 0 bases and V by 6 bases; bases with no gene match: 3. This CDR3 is CASRYRGMNTEAFF. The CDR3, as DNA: TGTGCCAGCAGGTACAGGGGGATGAACACTGAAGCTTTCTTT.

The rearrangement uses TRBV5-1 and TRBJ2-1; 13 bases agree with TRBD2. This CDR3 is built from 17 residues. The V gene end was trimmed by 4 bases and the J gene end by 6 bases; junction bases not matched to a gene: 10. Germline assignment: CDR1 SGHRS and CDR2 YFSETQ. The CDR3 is CASSPGLAGLDLNEQFF. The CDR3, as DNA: TGCGCCAGCAGCCCGGGACTAGCGGGACTAGACCTCAATGAGCAGTTCTTC.

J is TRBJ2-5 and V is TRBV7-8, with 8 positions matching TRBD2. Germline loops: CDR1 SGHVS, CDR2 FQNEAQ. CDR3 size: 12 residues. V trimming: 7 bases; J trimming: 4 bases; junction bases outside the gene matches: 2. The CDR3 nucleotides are TGTGCCAGCACCCGGGAGGGAGAGACCCAGTACTTC. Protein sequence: CASTREGETQYF.

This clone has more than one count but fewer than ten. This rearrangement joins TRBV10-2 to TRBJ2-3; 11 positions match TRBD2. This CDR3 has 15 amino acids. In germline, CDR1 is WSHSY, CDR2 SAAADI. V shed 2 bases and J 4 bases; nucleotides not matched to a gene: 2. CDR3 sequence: CASSEPSGGPDTQYF. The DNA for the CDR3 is TGCGCCAGCAGTGAGCCTAGCGGGGGGCCAGATACGCAGTATTTT.

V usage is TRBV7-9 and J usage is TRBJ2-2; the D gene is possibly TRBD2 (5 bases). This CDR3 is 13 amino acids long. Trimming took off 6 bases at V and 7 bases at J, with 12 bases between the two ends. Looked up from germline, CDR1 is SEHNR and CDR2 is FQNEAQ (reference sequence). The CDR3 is CASSTRYGGELFF. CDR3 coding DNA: TGTGCCAGCAGTACTAGGTACGGCGGGGAGCTGTTTTTT.

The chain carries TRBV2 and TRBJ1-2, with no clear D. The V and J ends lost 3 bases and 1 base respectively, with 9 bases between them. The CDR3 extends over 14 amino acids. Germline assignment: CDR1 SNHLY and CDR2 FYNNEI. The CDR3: CASSDGEINYGYTF. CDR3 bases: TGTGCCAGCAGTGACGGGGAGATTAACTATGGCTACACCTTC.

Written as DNA, the CDR3 is TGTGCCAGTAGCACCGGGACAGGGTCCGAGCAGTACTTC. Translation gives CASSTGTGSEQYF. The chain employs TRBV19 and TRBJ2-7; 9 nucleotides match TRBD1. The CDR3 sequence is 13 residues long. Germline V gene sequence: CDR1 LNHDA, CDR2 SQIVND (reference sequence). Germline trimming cut 6 bases from V and 6 bases from J; bases unmatched to any gene: 6. Variable domain in full (rest from reference TRBV19 and TRBJ2-7): DGGITQSPKYLFRKEGQNVTLSCEQNLNHDAMYWYRQDPGQGLRLIYYSQIVNDFQKGDIAEGYSVSREKKESFPLTVTSAQKNPTAFYLCASSTGTGSEQYFGPGTRLTVT.

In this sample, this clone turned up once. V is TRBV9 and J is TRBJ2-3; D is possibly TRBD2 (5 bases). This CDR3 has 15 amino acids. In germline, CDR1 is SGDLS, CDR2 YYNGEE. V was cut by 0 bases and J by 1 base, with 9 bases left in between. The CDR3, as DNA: TGTGCCAGCAGCGTAGGAGGGCCCGGCACAGATACGCAGTATTTT. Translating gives CASSVGGPGTDTQYF.

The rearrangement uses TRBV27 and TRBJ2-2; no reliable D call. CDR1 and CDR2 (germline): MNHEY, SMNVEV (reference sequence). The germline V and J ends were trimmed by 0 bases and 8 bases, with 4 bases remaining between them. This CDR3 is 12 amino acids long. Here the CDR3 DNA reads TGTGCCAGCAGTTTATCTAGAGGGGAGCTGTTTTTT. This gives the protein CASSLSRGELFF.

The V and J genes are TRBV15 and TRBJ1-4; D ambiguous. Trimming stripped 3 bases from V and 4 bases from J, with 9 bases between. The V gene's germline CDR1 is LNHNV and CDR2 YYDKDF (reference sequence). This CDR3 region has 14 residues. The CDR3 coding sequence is TGTGCCACCAGCAGCAGACAAATTAATGAAAAACTGTTTTTT. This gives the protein CATSSRQINEKLFF.